What follows describes a single T cell receptor beta chain. Its recognized antigen is unknown. Per-base qualities were not stored, and no clone one base away is much larger. The data stem from a study of blood T cell repertoires in COVID-19 (TCRdb year 2020). Background on the whole study: The collaborator samples originated in the United States, Italy and Spain and spanned the acute and convalescent phases of COVID-19. The dataset comprised deeply sampled blood TCRbeta repertoires from subjects exposed to, actively infected with, or recovered from COVID-19. The prospective study material was composed of cDNA or gDNA derived from T cells, B-cell-depleted T cells, or PBMCs. The repertoires were released in a freely available public database meant as a resource for research on the immune response to SARS-CoV-2. Where available, HLA class I and class II types were obtained from metadata supplied by the sample provider rather than from assay-based typing. Samples were obtained from the ongoing ImmuneRACE study (first 160 participants) and from over 1,000 subjects provided by 6 global collaborators. A de-identified subject ID, COVID-19 status, age in years and sex were almost always included in the sample metadata.

The immunoSEQ Assay, a bias-controlled multiplex PCR, was used to amplify TCRbeta CDR3 regions from genomic DNA. Per the source publication's procedure: Within the assay, amplification of reference gene primers was used to estimate how many nucleated cells each sample contained. Sequence reads were collapsed and filtered to measure the absolute abundance of every unique TCRbeta CDR3 rearrangement. For each sample, productive Simpson clonality was calculated as the square root of Simpson's diversity index across productive rearrangements. TCRdb provides this immuneACCESS table in a form limited to in-frame rearrangements. Some clones are lacking; in checked studies, under half of them reflect an unresolved V gene, and why the rest are absent is not known. V and J calls and clone size are as listed in that table; D and trimming were resolved from the DNA. Recorded for this sample are 150,000 to 200,000 clones; roughly 83% of them occurred a single time. Less than 2% of the sample is in the top ten clones.

Broad study findings and their caveats: The amount of clinical and demographic metadata varied by source and participant and was provided uncurated.

Collaborating institutions collected whole blood in K2EDTA tubes following their own protocols. Collaborator samples were shipped for TCRbeta analysis as frozen whole blood, isolated PBMCs, or DNA extracted from either sample type. This clonotype was obtained from a human donor in a cohort sampled during active COVID-19. The sequenced material came from peripheral blood.

CDR3 reads: CASSEDTNEQFF. The base sequence is TGTGCCAGCAGTGAAGACACCAATGAGCAGTTCTTC. The chain is assembled from TRBV2 and TRBJ2-1; the D segment cannot be called with confidence. V sheds 1 base and J sheds 6 bases, leaving 4 bases between their ends. The CDR3 holds 12 amino acids from the cysteine to the phenylalanine. Of the read, only the CDR3 DNA is kept; its 36 bases are in frame from base 1. From a lookup of the germline V gene, CDR1 and CDR2 are SNHLY and FYNNEI.